Following are 23 T cell receptor beta chains from one sample sequenced in a study of human T cells and chemical hapten exposure. TCRdb redid the calling of the 5' RACE reads with MiXCR, one entry per CDR3 protein. The table lists around 100,000 distinct CDR3 sequences, approximately 20% of them singletons, with around 2.8% in the top ten. Total RNA came from unfractionated whole blood. These receptors all stem from a human donor in good health.

The chain couples TRBV12-3 or TRBV12-4 to TRBJ1-4; D is undetermined. The CDR3 spans 14 residues. V was pared by 3 bases and J by 3 bases, with 8 bases between. The CDR3 DNA is TGTGCCAGCAGTTTCCTAGCCTCTAATGAAAAACTGTTTTTT. Amino acids: CASSFLASNEKLFF.

This clonotype showed up just a few times. The rearrangement joins TRBV7-9 to TRBJ1-1; 9 positions agree with TRBD1. The CDR3 runs 15 residues. Germline-derived CDR1 and CDR2 are SEHNR and FQNEAQ (reference sequence). Germline trimming cut 4 bases from V and 5 bases from J; bases unmatched to any gene: 8. This chain's CDR3 is CASSSRTGDRTEAFF. Here the CDR3 DNA reads TGTGCCAGCAGCTCTCGGACAGGGGACAGAACTGAAGCTTTCTTT.

V is TRBV5-1 and J is TRBJ2-1; 11 bases map to TRBD1. J gave up 9 bases and V 7 bases, and 15 bases lay outside the gene matches. The CDR3 contains 16 residues. Per the germline V gene, CDR1 is SGHRS and CDR2 is YFSETQ. CDR3 region: CASSRILGQGAGEQFF. The CDR3 nucleotides are TGCGCCAGCTCCCGCATTCTTGGACAGGGGGCAGGTGAGCAGTTCTTC. Using reference TRBV5-1 and TRBJ2-1 for the parts outside the CDR3, the full variable domain is KAGVTQTPRYLIKTRGQQVTLSCSPISGHRSVSWYQQTPGQGLQFLFEYFSETQRNKGNFPGRFSGRQFSNSRSEMNVSTLELGDSALYLCASSRILGQGAGEQFFGPGTRLTVL.

This rearrangement joins TRBV7-2 to TRBJ1-5; D is undetermined. The germline V and J ends were trimmed by 3 bases and 5 bases, with 11 bases remaining between them. CDR1 SGHTA and CDR2 FQGNSA come from the germline V gene. The CDR3 length is 14 residues. In nucleotides, the CDR3 is TGTGCCAGCAGCTTGGCGTCACTCGATCAGCCCCAGCATTTT. It specifies CASSLASLDQPQHF.

The DNA of the CDR3 is TGTGCCAGCAGCCGGACAGTCCGGAACGAGCAGTACTTC. It is translated as CASSRTVRNEQYF. This sequence joins TRBV14 and TRBJ2-7, with D tentatively TRBD1 (6 bases). Germline CDR1 and CDR2: SGHDN and FVKESK. There are 13 residues in the CDR3. V lost 4 bases to trimming and J lost 5 bases, with 12 bases between them.

DNA for the CDR3: TGTGCCAGCAAAAGGACAGGTGTGAACACTGAAGCTTTCTTT. It specifies CASKRTGVNTEAFF. The V call is TRBV6-5, the J call TRBJ1-1; 7 bases are shared with TRBD1. In germline, CDR1 is MNHEY, CDR2 SVGAGI. Trimming cost V 7 bases and J 0 bases; bases outside gene matches: 5. The CDR3 has 14 amino acids.

The table lists this clonotype with a few counts. The chain carries TRBV30 and TRBJ2-3; 7 nucleotides match TRBD2. The CDR3 contains 13 residues. Trimming removed 3 bases from V and 5 bases from J; junction bases left unmatched: 5. Germline CDR1 is GTSNPN and CDR2 is SVGIG (reference sequence). The DNA of the CDR3 is TGTGCCTGGAGCAACGGGAGGCAAGATACGCAGTATTTT. It yields the protein CAWSNGRQDTQYF.

The rearrangement uses TRBV20-1 and TRBJ1-5; D is unresolved. The CDR3 length is 12 residues. Trimming removed 3 bases from V and 4 bases from J, with 7 bases in between. Germline V gene sequence: CDR1 DFQATT, CDR2 SNEGSKA (reference sequence). This CDR3 reads CSARFRNQPQHF. CDR3 nucleotide sequence: TGCAGTGCTAGGTTCCGGAATCAGCCCCAGCATTTT.

This clonotype was counted only a few times. This chain links TRBV7-2 with TRBJ1-2; D is perhaps TRBD1 (6 bases). The CDR3 is 14 residues long. The V end was cut by 2 bases, the J end by 7 bases, with 14 bases between. The germline V gene has CDR1 SGHTA and CDR2 FQGNSA. CDR3 in amino acids: CASSLSGGGSGYTF. CDR3 DNA: TGTGCCAGCAGCTTATCCGGGGGCGGGTCTGGCTACACCTTC.

The rearrangement links TRBV20-1 to TRBJ1-1, with 11 nucleotides matching TRBD1. Germline assignment: CDR1 DFQATT and CDR2 SNEGSKA (reference sequence). CDR3 length: 15 residues. With 6 bases clipped from V and 6 bases from J, the junction kept 12 bases outside the gene matches. Here the CDR3 DNA reads TGCAGTGCCCCTGGACAGGGGGCGCGGATGGCTGAAGCTTTCTTT. This translates into CSAPGQGARMAEAFF.

The V gene is TRBV5-1, the J gene TRBJ1-2; D is unresolved. V lost 4 bases and J 5 bases, leaving 12 bases between the germline ends. CDR1 is SGHRS and CDR2 is YFSETQ in the germline V gene. The CDR3 extends over 13 amino acids. CDR3 region: CASSPIDTYGYTF. For the CDR3, the DNA is TGCGCCAGCAGCCCCATCGACACGTATGGCTACACCTTC.

This chain links TRBV5-1 with TRBJ2-7, with D perhaps matching TRBD1 (6 bases). The length of the CDR3 is 16 residues. Trimming pared 3 bases from V and 3 bases from J, leaving 19 bases between. In germline, CDR1 is SGHRS, CDR2 YFSETQ. The CDR3 nucleotides read TGCGCCAGCAGCTATTCCGAAACAGGGTTTTTCTACGAGCAGTACTTC. Protein product: CASSYSETGFFYEQYF.

The rearrangement uses TRBV28 and TRBJ1-1, with 7 bases matching TRBD1. The ends lost 7 bases at V and 1 base at J; junction bases unmatched: 9. CDR3 size: 15 residues. CDR1 and CDR2 (germline): MDHEN, SYDVKM. This CDR3 reads CASNDKTGTNTEAFF. As DNA, the CDR3 is TGTGCCAGCAACGATAAGACAGGGACGAACACTGAAGCTTTCTTT.

A word on this clonotype: At one end the junction does not follow the germline gene, possibly because of a read error. V and J are TRBV5-6 and TRBJ1-5; D is unresolved. CDR3 length: 16 residues. The germline CDR1 and CDR2 sequences are SGHDT and YYEEEE. CDR3 nucleotide sequence: TGTGTCAGCAGCTTGGCGGCGGGGTATAGCAATCAGCCCCAGCATTTT. Translation: CVSSLAAGYSNQPQHF.

This clonotype came up a few times. The chain carries TRBV28 and TRBJ1-2; weak D call: TRBD1 (5 bases). Looked up from germline, CDR1 is MDHEN and CDR2 is SYDVKM. This CDR3 contains 14 residues. V lost 2 bases, J lost 2 bases, and 9 bases lay in between. The CDR3 sequence: CASSLTGPNYGYTF. The CDR3 DNA reads as TGTGCCAGCAGTTTAACAGGACCCAACTATGGCTACACCTTC.

In its sample, this clonotype was seen a few times. The rearrangement joins TRBV5-1 to TRBJ2-5; tentatively, D is TRBD1 (6 bases). This CDR3 has 15 residues. V was shortened by 0 bases and J by 3 bases, with 12 bases between the two germline ends. The germline gives CDR1 SGHRS, CDR2 YFSETQ. This CDR3 reads CASSLGTGREETQYF. Here the CDR3 DNA reads TGCGCCAGCAGCTTGGGTACAGGGCGGGAAGAGACCCAGTACTTC.

V usage is TRBV12-3 or TRBV12-4 and J usage is TRBJ2-3; 9 bases map to TRBD1. J gave up 4 bases and V 1 base, and 3 bases lay outside the gene matches. The CDR3 spans 15 residues. The CDR3 sequence is CASSLGGQGSDTQYF. The CDR3 DNA follows: TGTGCCAGCAGTTTAGGGGGACAGGGATCAGATACGCAGTATTTT.

A few counts support this clonotype. The chain couples TRBV2 to TRBJ1-4; 9 bases agree with TRBD1. J gave up 7 bases and V 5 bases, and 5 bases lay outside the gene matches. Germline V CDR1 and CDR2: SNHLY, FYNNEI. This CDR3 region has 14 residues. For the CDR3, the DNA is TGTGCCAGCAGTACAGGGGGCTTTGGTGAAAAACTGTTTTTT. Its translation: CASSTGGFGEKLFF. The whole variable domain, filled in from reference TRBV2 and TRBJ1-4, reads EPEVTQTPSHQVTQMGQEVILRCVPISNHLYFYWYRQILGQKVEFLVSFYNNEISEKSEIFDDQFSVERPDGSNFTLKIRSTKLEDSAMYFCASSTGGFGEKLFFGSGTQLSVL.

The V and J genes are TRBV6-2 or TRBV6-3 and TRBJ2-7; D remains ambiguous. The CDR3 has 11 amino acids. The V and J ends lost 10 bases and 2 bases respectively, with 9 bases between them. Germline assignment: CDR1 MNHEY and CDR2 SVGEGT. CDR3 sequence: CATAAAYEQYF. The CDR3 bases are TGTGCCACCGCGGCAGCCTACGAGCAGTACTTC.

The genes are TRBV6-2 or TRBV6-3 and TRBJ2-4; a possible D gene is TRBD2 (6 bases). From germline, CDR1 is MNHEY and CDR2 SVGEGT. The ends were cut back, 4 bases at V and 7 bases at J, with 20 bases in the middle. The CDR3 consists of 16 residues. CDR3 nucleotides: TGTGCCAGCAGTTCCTTAGGGACTGCCCCTGGTAACATTCAGTACTTC. Amino acids: CASSSLGTAPGNIQYF.

This clonotype was counted only a few times. This chain uses TRBV7-2 with TRBJ1-5; D call uncertain. The germline V and J ends were trimmed by 5 bases and 3 bases, with 11 bases remaining between them. This CDR3 has 14 residues. Per the germline V gene, CDR1 is SGHTA and CDR2 is FQGNSA. As DNA, the CDR3 is TGTGCCAGCAGCCCCGGCCCTTTCAATCAGCCCCAGCATTTT. Its translation: CASSPGPFNQPQHF.

This chain connects TRBV2 to TRBJ1-5, with 7 bases lining up with TRBD1. Germline CDR1 reads SNHLY; CDR2 reads FYNNEI. The J segment lost 0 bases and the V segment lost 6 bases, leaving 8 bases of the junction unmatched. The CDR3 spans 16 residues. CDR3 nucleotide sequence: TGTGCCAGCAGCCGGGACAGCGAATATAGCAATCAGCCCCAGCATTTT. Translated, it gives CASSRDSEYSNQPQHF.

The V call is TRBV28, the J call TRBJ2-7; 13 bases fit TRBD2. Germline assignment: CDR1 MDHEN and CDR2 SYDVKM. J was trimmed by 4 bases and V by 8 bases; bases with no gene match: 17. The CDR3 length is 18 residues. CDR3 loop: CASEGGDREGLAGYEQYF. The CDR3 nucleotides read TGTGCCAGCGAAGGGGGGGACAGGGAGGGACTAGCGGGGTACGAGCAGTACTTC.